This passage covers 17 T cell receptor beta chains from one sample sequenced in a study of blood T cell repertoires in COVID-19 (dated by TCRdb to about 2020). The library was made by the immunoSEQ multiplex PCR assay. TCRdb carries this immuneACCESS record with in-frame sequences only. Its versions omit some clonotypes, under half of them owing to an unresolved V gene in the studies checked, with the rest unexplained. The sample table shows under 50,000 clones, and roughly nine tenths are seen once. Of the sample, around 19% falls within the top ten clones. Material: peripheral blood. These receptors were collected from a man aged 65 to 85 with active COVID-19.

This chain uses TRBV7-8 with TRBJ2-7; D might be TRBD1 (5 bases). Trimming pared 5 bases from V and 3 bases from J, leaving 8 bases between. This CDR3 is built from 12 residues. Germline-derived CDR1 and CDR2 are SGHVS and FQNEAQ. The CDR3 here is CASSRTGYEQYF. The CDR3 region has the DNA TGTGCCAGCAGCCGAACAGGCTACGAGCAGTACTTC.

The CDR3 is CASRFRQPGQYTDTQYF. The CDR3 DNA sequence: TGTGCCAGCAGGTTTCGACAACCTGGACAGTATACAGATACGCAGTATTTT. The chain is built from TRBV28 and TRBJ2-3; the D gene is possibly TRBD1 (6 bases). This CDR3 has 17 amino acids. Trimming took off 6 bases at V and 3 bases at J, with 22 bases between the two ends. CDR1 and CDR2 from the germline V gene are MDHEN and SYDVKM.

The gene calls are TRBV7-2 and TRBJ1-4; D not certain. This CDR3 region has 15 residues. Germline V gene sequence: CDR1 SGHTA, CDR2 FQGNSA. The ends were cut back, 2 bases at V and 1 base at J, with 8 bases in the middle. As DNA, the CDR3 is TGTGCCAGCAGCTTACAGAGACAAACTAATGAAAAACTGTTTTTT. Protein: CASSLQRQTNEKLFF.

The genes are TRBV6-2 or TRBV6-3 and TRBJ2-7, with D possibly TRBD2 on 6 matching bases. V was clipped by 5 bases and J by 5 bases, with 22 bases between them. The V gene's germline CDR1 is MNHEY and CDR2 SVGEGT. This CDR3 is built from 16 residues. The DNA for the CDR3 is TGTGCCAGCAGTACGCCGCATGCCGGGACTCACCACGAGCAGTACTTC. Its protein product is CASSTPHAGTHHEQYF.

This clone was recorded only once. This sequence joins TRBV6-2 or TRBV6-3 and TRBJ2-3; 13 positions agree with TRBD2. CDR1 is MNHEY, CDR2 SVGEGT, per germline. The CDR3 has 16 amino acids. V lost 4 bases and J lost 9; bases outside the gene matches: 10. The CDR3 DNA reads TGTGCCAGCAGTTCCTCCGGGACTAGCGGGGTGGGCACGCAGTATTTT. It specifies CASSSSGTSGVGTQYF.

The chain combines TRBV28 with TRBJ2-7; D gene ambiguous. CDR1 and CDR2 from the germline V gene are MDHEN and SYDVKM. Trimming took 4 bases from V and 7 from J, leaving 8 bases between them. The CDR3 loop spans 11 amino acids. The CDR3 region has the DNA TGTGCCAGCAGTTCCCCGGTTGAGCAGTACTTC. Translation gives CASSSPVEQYF.

This chain links TRBV6-5 with TRBJ1-2; 7 bases fit TRBD1. V lost 0 bases to trimming and J lost 8 bases; unmatched junction nucleotides: 6. Germline-derived CDR1 and CDR2 are MNHEY and SVGAGI. The CDR3 runs to 14 residues. CDR3 sequence reads: CASSYSRGPRGYTF. The CDR3 DNA is TGTGCCAGCAGTTACTCAAGGGGGCCCCGCGGCTACACCTTC.

This chain uses TRBV18 with TRBJ2-7, with TRBD1 matching 7 bases. The length of the CDR3 is 17 residues. V gave up 6 bases and J gave up 0 bases; unmatched junction bases: 14. Germline V gene sequence: CDR1 KGHSH, CDR2 LQKENI. The CDR3 is CASSPSSGTVLSYEQYF. CDR3 nucleotide sequence: TGTGCCAGCTCGCCGAGTTCCGGGACAGTCCTCTCCTACGAGCAGTACTTC. Combining the CDR3 with reference TRBV18 and TRBJ2-7 gives the whole variable domain NAGVMQNPRHLVRRRGQEARLRCSPMKGHSHVYWYRQLPEEGLKFMVYLQKENIIDESGMPKERFSAEFPKEGPSILRIQQVVRGDSAAYFCASSPSSGTVLSYEQYFGPGTRLTVT.

V is TRBV9 and J is TRBJ2-7; D unresolved. In germline, CDR1 is SGDLS, CDR2 YYNGEE. V shed 2 bases and J shed 0 bases, with 6 bases lying between them. This CDR3 has 13 amino acids. This CDR3 reads CASSVDFSYEQYF. The CDR3 coding sequence is TGTGCCAGCAGCGTTGACTTCTCCTACGAGCAGTACTTC.

This chain links TRBV6-1 with TRBJ1-5; 7 nucleotides agree with TRBD1. The CDR3 is made up of 16 amino acids. The junction had 9 bases not matched to a gene; V was cut back by 1 base and J by 6 bases. Germline CDR1 is MNHNS and CDR2 is SASEGT. CDR3 bases: TGTGCCAGCAGTGAAGGGTGGGCAGGGGGTTTTCAGCCCCAGCATTTT. Amino acid sequence: CASSEGWAGGFQPQHF.

This chain uses TRBV7-9 with TRBJ2-7, with a possible D match to TRBD1 (6 bases). The CDR3 has 17 amino acids. Germline lookup yields CDR1 SEHNR and CDR2 FQNEAQ (reference sequence). The V end lost 1 base, the J end lost 0 bases, and 16 bases lay between the germline ends. In DNA, the CDR3 is TGTGCCAGCAGCTTAGGGGTGGGGGACATCTCCTCCTACGAGCAGTACTTC. Its protein product is CASSLGVGDISSYEQYF.

CDR3 sequence reads: CASSRLADTYEQYF. DNA of the CDR3: TGCGCCAGCAGCCGACTAGCGGATACCTACGAGCAGTACTTC. The V gene is TRBV4-1, the J gene TRBJ2-7; 9 nucleotides match TRBD2. The germline CDR1 and CDR2 sequences are MGHRA and YSYEKL. The J segment lost 2 bases and the V segment lost 4 bases, leaving 3 bases of the junction unmatched. This CDR3 comprises 14 residues.

V and J are TRBV4-1 and TRBJ2-3; 12 bases map to TRBD2. The CDR3 sequence is 16 residues long. Per the germline V gene, CDR1 is MGHRA and CDR2 is YSYEKL. V dropped 4 bases and J dropped 5; count of bases not matched to a gene: 7. The CDR3 spells CASSPGTSGLVDTQYF. CDR3 nucleotide sequence: TGCGCCAGCAGCCCCGGGACTAGCGGGTTGGTAGATACGCAGTATTTT.

This clone was detected only a few times. The chain recombines TRBV2 with TRBJ1-3; perhaps TRBD1 as D (6 bases). With 8 bases removed from V and 0 bases from J, the gap between germline ends came to 11 bases. Per germline, CDR1 SNHLY and CDR2 FYNNEI. The CDR3 is 14 residues long. CDR3 residues: CASEQGPSGNTIYF. CDR3 bases: TGTGCCAGCGAACAGGGCCCCTCTGGAAACACCATATATTTT. Complete variable domain (other parts from reference TRBV2 and TRBJ1-3): EPEVTQTPSHQVTQMGQEVILRCVPISNHLYFYWYRQILGQKVEFLVSFYNNEISEKSEIFDDQFSVERPDGSNFTLKIRSTKLEDSAMYFCASEQGPSGNTIYFGEGSWLTVV.

The chain recombines TRBV10-3 with TRBJ2-3; TRBD2 might be the D (5 bases). The CDR3 contains 14 residues. Trimming pared 2 bases from V and 0 bases from J, leaving 6 bases between. The germline V gene encodes CDR1 ENHRY and CDR2 SYGVKD. The CDR3, as DNA: TGTGCCATCAGTGAGCGGACTAGCACAGATACGCAGTATTTT. Translating gives CAISERTSTDTQYF.

The rearrangement links TRBV2 to TRBJ2-2; maybe TRBD2 (6 bases). This CDR3 has 14 residues. V lost 3 bases and J lost 7, with 12 bases in between. Germline V gives CDR1 SNHLY, CDR2 FYNNEI. CDR3 region: CASSENWRGGELFF. DNA of the CDR3: TGTGCCAGCAGTGAGAATTGGAGGGGCGGGGAGCTGTTTTTT.

The chain couples TRBV7-2 to TRBJ2-6; D is uncertain. CDR3 length: 15 residues. Germline assignment: CDR1 SGHTA and CDR2 FQGNSA. The V and J ends lost 5 bases and 0 bases respectively, with 8 bases between them. The CDR3: CASSRLSSGANVLTF. The CDR3 bases are TGTGCCAGCAGCCGCCTATCCTCTGGGGCCAACGTCCTGACTTTC.